This TCR beta chain emerged from a study of technical replicates of blood from a handful of donors. The CDR3 covers 15 residues. J was trimmed by 1 base and V by 5 bases; bases with no gene match: 5. Germline lookup yields CDR1 MNHEY and CDR2 SMNVEV (reference sequence). Generated by immunoSEQ multiplex PCR, the TCRdb table keeps only in-frame clones and is missing some. Counted here are about 88,000 clones, approximately 90% occurring once; the ten biggest clones make up around 0.3%. The TCR was taken from a human donor in good health. The sequenced material came from T cells isolated from PBMCs. The chain couples TRBV27 to TRBJ1-5, with 7 bases matching TRBD1. CDR3 bases: TGTGCCAGCAGTGCCAGGGGGATAAGCAATCAGCCCCAGCATTTT. It codes for CASSARGISNQPQHF.